The TCR beta chain under discussion was sequenced for a study of blood T cell repertoires in COVID-19. Measured with immunoSEQ multiplex PCR; TCRdb has only the in-frame clones, and not every one. The repertoire has 150,000 to 200,000 clones, around 85% of them found once; the top ten carry around 2.3%. This clonotype was sampled from a man between 70 and 80 years old with active or convalescent COVID-19. The sequenced material came from peripheral blood.

In DNA form, the CDR3 reads TGTGCCAGTAGTATCCTAGGGAGGGTGGATGAGCAGTTCTTC. Residues: CASSILGRVDEQFF. The gene calls are TRBV19 and TRBJ2-1; TRBD2 matches at 7 bases. The germline gives CDR1 LNHDA, CDR2 SQIVND (reference sequence). V lost 3 bases, J lost 8 bases, and 7 bases stayed unmatched. The CDR3 is 14 residues long. Full variable domain (rest looked up from reference TRBV19 and TRBJ2-1): DGGITQSPKYLFRKEGQNVTLSCEQNLNHDAMYWYRQDPGQGLRLIYYSQIVNDFQKGDIAEGYSVSREKKESFPLTVTSAQKNPTAFYLCASSILGRVDEQFFGPGTRLTVL.